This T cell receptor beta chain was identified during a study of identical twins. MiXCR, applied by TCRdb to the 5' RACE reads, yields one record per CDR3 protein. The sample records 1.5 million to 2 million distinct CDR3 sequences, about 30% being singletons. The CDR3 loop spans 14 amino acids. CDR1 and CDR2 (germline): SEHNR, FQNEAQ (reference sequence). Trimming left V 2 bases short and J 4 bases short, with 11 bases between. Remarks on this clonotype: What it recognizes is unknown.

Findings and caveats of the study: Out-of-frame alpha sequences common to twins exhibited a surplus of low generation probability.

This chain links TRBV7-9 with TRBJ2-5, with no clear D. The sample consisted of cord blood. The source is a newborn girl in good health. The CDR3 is CASSLNSLAETQYF. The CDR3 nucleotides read TGTGCCAGCAGCTTAAACTCCCTTGCAGAGACCCAGTACTTC.